The rows below give T cell receptor beta chains drawn from one sample of a study of blood T cell repertoires in COVID-19. Sequencing used immunoSEQ multiplex PCR; TCRdb keeps in-frame clones, though not all of them. The table has 130,000 or so clones, 80% to 90% seen once. Sequences were obtained from peripheral blood. The receptors stem from a middle-aged man with active or convalescent COVID-19. The CDR3 runs from the conserved cysteine through the conserved F or W. The D gene is left open where the match is weak. Where a row states a size, it is once, few, many or the class of an expanded clone; other rows omit it.

size	J	length	V	D	CDR3	DNA
NA	TRBJ2-1	18	TRBV9	TRBD1	CASSVGLMGQGASNEQFF	TGTGCCAGCAGCGTAGGTCTCATGGGACAGGGGGCGAGCAATGAGCAGTTCTTC
NA	TRBJ2-5	11	TRBV10-2	NA	CASSGQETQYF	TGCGCCAGCAGCGGGCAAGAGACCCAGTACTTC
NA	TRBJ2-1	15	TRBV11-3	TRBD2	CASSLGASGKNEQFF	TGTGCCAGCAGCTTAGGGGCTAGCGGGAAAAATGAGCAGTTCTTC
NA	TRBJ1-1	13	TRBV5-1	NA	CASSLAEGGEAFF	TGCGCCAGCAGCTTGGCTGAAGGCGGTGAAGCTTTCTTT
NA	TRBJ2-3	17	TRBV2	TRBD1	CASSDMGQRFGTDTQYF	TGTGCCAGCAGTGACATGGGACAGAGGTTTGGTACAGATACGCAGTATTTT
many	TRBJ2-5	13	TRBV5-1	NA	CASSLRGGETQYF	TGCGCCAGCAGCTTGAGGGGGGGCGAGACCCAGTACTTC
NA	TRBJ1-3	15	TRBV10-1	NA	CASSESGGSGNTIYF	TGCGCCAGCAGTGAGTCCGGAGGGTCCGGAAACACCATATATTTT
NA	TRBJ1-2	15	TRBV5-1	NA	CASSLDAGETDGYTF	TGCGCCAGCAGCTTGGATGCAGGGGAGACGGATGGCTACACCTTC
many	TRBJ2-2	15	TRBV19	NA	CAAEGGARSTGELFF	TGTGCCGCCGAGGGGGGGGCGCGGAGCACCGGGGAGCTGTTTTTT
NA	TRBJ2-1	15	TRBV5-1	TRBD2	CASSFGSGGGNEQFF	TGCGCCAGCAGCTTTGGTAGCGGGGGAGGCAATGAGCAGTTCTTC
NA	TRBJ1-6	15	TRBV10-3	NA	CAISDPGLAHSPLHF	TGTGCCATCAGTGACCCGGGTTTGGCCCATTCACCCCTCCACTTT
NA	TRBJ2-5	15	TRBV24-1	TRBD1	CATSGPTGGAETQYF	TGTGCCACCAGTGGTCCAACAGGGGGCGCAGAGACCCAGTACTTC
NA	TRBJ1-2	13	TRBV6-5	NA	CASSVNRDYGYTF	TGTGCCAGCAGCGTTAACAGGGACTATGGCTACACCTTC
once	TRBJ1-6	18	TRBV23-1	NA	CASSLRVRERSYNSPLHF	TGCGCCAGCAGTCTAAGAGTCAGGGAAAGGTCCTATAATTCACCCCTCCACTTT
NA	TRBJ1-1	18	TRBV6-2/TRBV6-3	TRBD1	CASSYSSRGLGRNTEAFF	TGTGCCAGCAGTTACTCGAGTAGGGGGCTTGGCCGGAACACTGAAGCTTTCTTT